Listed here are 20 T cell receptor beta chains from one sample, sequenced in a study of cytomegalovirus exposure and HLA in healthy donors. Clones were sequenced by immunoSEQ multiplex PCR, and TCRdb holds only the in-frame ones, with some missing. This sample has about 130,000 clones; about 94% occur once, and the top ten carry roughly 1.9%. The sequenced sample consisted of PBMCs. All receptors come from a young man in good health and CMV-seropositive.

This sequence joins TRBV7-9 and TRBJ2-7; unclear D gene. The V gene's germline CDR1 is SEHNR and CDR2 FQNEAQ (reference sequence). V was clipped by 5 bases and J by 2 bases, with 10 bases between them. CDR3 length equals 13 residues. CDR3 sequence reads: CASSPGETYEQYF. CDR3 sequence (DNA): TGTGCCAGCAGCCCCGGTGAAACCTACGAGCAGTACTTC. Looking up the rest from reference TRBV7-9 and TRBJ2-7 gives the full variable domain: DTGVSQNPRHKITKRGQNVTFRCDPISEHNRLYWYRQTLGQGPEFLTYFQNEAQLEKSRLLSDRFSAERPKGSFSTLEIQRTEQGDSAMYLCASSPGETYEQYFGPGTRLTVT.

This clone showed up just a few times. The chain joins TRBV19 to TRBJ1-2; D unclear. The CDR3 is 13 amino acids. Trimming stripped 3 bases from V and 6 bases from J, with 11 bases between. Germline values: CDR1 LNHDA, CDR2 SQIVND (reference sequence). In DNA, the CDR3 is TGTGCCAGTAGTATCGACCGGCAGGATGGCTACACCTTC. Translated: CASSIDRQDGYTF.

This clone was observed a few times. The rearrangement uses TRBV2 and TRBJ2-7, with 8 bases that match TRBD2. Germline loops: CDR1 SNHLY, CDR2 FYNNEI. With V trimmed by 7 bases and J by 1 base, 3 bases remained unmatched. The CDR3 extends over 13 amino acids. This CDR3 reads CASMREESYEQYF. CDR3 bases: TGTGCCAGCATGCGGGAGGAATCCTACGAGCAGTACTTC.

The rearrangement links TRBV29-1 to TRBJ2-1, with TRBD2 matching 9 bases. Trimming took 1 base from V and 9 from J; bases not matched to a gene: 7. Germline V gene lookup returns CDR1 SQVTM and CDR2 ANQGSEA. This CDR3 spans 14 amino acids. CDR3 DNA sequence: TGCAGCGTTGAAGGGCGGGAGGGCCTGGTTGAGCAGTTCTTC. It encodes CSVEGREGLVEQFF.

J is TRBJ2-5 and V is TRBV2; tentatively, D is TRBD1 (5 bases). With 2 bases removed from V and 7 bases from J, the gap between germline ends came to 17 bases. The CDR3 spans 15 residues. The germline gives CDR1 SNHLY, CDR2 FYNNEI. CDR3 nucleotides: TGTGCCAGCAGTGAAAACCCAGGGAATAGGGGGACCCAGTACTTC. Protein: CASSENPGNRGTQYF. Together with reference TRBV2 and TRBJ2-5, the CDR3 gives the full variable domain: EPEVTQTPSHQVTQMGQEVILRCVPISNHLYFYWYRQILGQKVEFLVSFYNNEISEKSEIFDDQFSVERPDGSNFTLKIRSTKLEDSAMYFCASSENPGNRGTQYFGPGTRLLVL.

The chain carries TRBV29-1 and TRBJ1-2; maybe TRBD1 (5 bases). Per germline, CDR1 SQVTM and CDR2 ANQGSEA. V dropped 1 base and J dropped 5 bases, with 14 bases sitting between them. The CDR3 length is 14 residues. The CDR3 reads CSVEVGPQGYGYTF. In DNA form, the CDR3 reads TGCAGCGTTGAAGTGGGCCCGCAGGGATATGGCTACACCTTC.

This chain uses TRBV6-5 with TRBJ1-1; D remains ambiguous. Germline V gene lookup returns CDR1 MNHEY and CDR2 SVGAGI. Between the trimmed V and J ends, which lost 2 bases and 6 bases, there was a span of 10 bases. The CDR3 has 13 residues. The CDR3 here is CASSYEEGSEAFF. DNA of the CDR3: TGTGCCAGCAGTTACGAGGAGGGCTCTGAAGCTTTCTTT.

V gene TRBV4-1 combines with J gene TRBJ2-3; D is undetermined. The V end lost 0 bases, the J end lost 0 bases, and 13 bases lay between the germline ends. Germline V gene data show CDR1 as MGHRA and CDR2 as YSYEKL. The length of the CDR3 is 17 residues. The CDR3 region has the DNA TGCGCCAGCAGCCAAGAACCCCCACGGAGTAGCACAGATACGCAGTATTTT. It specifies CASSQEPPRSSTDTQYF.

The gene calls are TRBV5-1 and TRBJ2-1; 7 nucleotides match TRBD1. This CDR3 region has 15 residues. Trimming took 6 bases from V and 5 from J; bases not matched to a gene: 11. Per germline, CDR1 SGHRS and CDR2 YFSETQ. CDR3 amino acids: CASKISGQRHNEQFF. CDR3 DNA sequence: TGCGCCAGCAAAATTTCGGGACAGAGACACAATGAGCAGTTCTTC. Complete variable domain (other parts from reference TRBV5-1 and TRBJ2-1): KAGVTQTPRYLIKTRGQQVTLSCSPISGHRSVSWYQQTPGQGLQFLFEYFSETQRNKGNFPGRFSGRQFSNSRSEMNVSTLELGDSALYLCASKISGQRHNEQFFGPGTRLTVL.

V usage is TRBV4-1 and J usage is TRBJ1-6; D is unresolved. With 0 bases removed from V and 0 bases from J, the gap between germline ends came to 6 bases. The CDR3 runs to 16 residues. Germline CDR1 and CDR2: MGHRA and YSYEKL. This CDR3 reads CASSQDRSSYNSPLHF. In nucleotides, the CDR3 is TGCGCCAGCAGCCAAGATAGGAGCTCCTATAATTCACCCCTCCACTTT.

The J gene is TRBJ2-1, the V gene TRBV27; 13 bases are a match to TRBD2. The CDR3 contains 17 residues. Trimming at V came to 8 bases and at J to 7 bases, leaving 14 bases not matched to a gene. CDR1 is MNHEY and CDR2 is SMNVEV in the germline V gene (reference sequence). CDR3 loop: CASARLAGGLSVNEQFF. CDR3 nucleotide sequence: TGTGCCAGCGCAAGACTAGCGGGAGGTTTATCAGTGAATGAGCAGTTCTTC.

DNA of the CDR3: TGCGCCAGCAGCTCACACCCCGGGACTAGCGGGAGGGCCAAAAACATTCAGTACTTC. Protein product: CASSSHPGTSGRAKNIQYF. J is TRBJ2-4 and V is TRBV5-1; TRBD2 agrees at 15 bases. CDR3 length: 19 amino acids. Germline V CDR1 and CDR2: SGHRS, YFSETQ. The V segment lost 3 bases and the J segment 1 base; nucleotides outside the gene matches: 8.

V and J are TRBV6-1 and TRBJ2-7; 14 nucleotides line up with TRBD2. From germline, CDR1 is MNHNS and CDR2 SASEGT. With 7 bases clipped from V and 2 bases from J, the junction kept 4 bases outside the gene matches. This CDR3 comprises 15 residues. CDR3 in DNA: TGTGCCAGCACGACTAGCGGGGGGGGGCCCTACGAGCAGTACTTC. It translates to CASTTSGGGPYEQYF.

The V gene is TRBV18, the J gene TRBJ2-1; the match to TRBD2 covers 8 bases. V gave up 5 bases and J gave up 5 bases; unmatched junction bases: 8. This CDR3 contains 15 residues. CDR1 is KGHSH and CDR2 is LQKENI in the germline V gene. CDR3 sequence: CASSASGSIHNEQFF. The DNA of the CDR3 is TGTGCCAGCTCAGCAAGCGGGAGTATCCACAATGAGCAGTTCTTC.

This chain uses TRBV5-1 with TRBJ2-7, with a weak D call TRBD2 (6 bases). Germline assignment: CDR1 SGHRS and CDR2 YFSETQ. Trimming shortened V by 0 bases and J by 4 bases, and 14 bases separated the two germline ends. This CDR3 has 15 amino acids. The CDR3 region has the DNA TGCGCCAGCAGCTTGGAGGCAGGGAGGTGGTACGAGCAGTACTTC. Its protein is CASSLEAGRWYEQYF.

The gene calls are TRBV11-2 and TRBJ2-1; D gene unclear. This CDR3 region has 12 residues. Looked up from germline, CDR1 is SGHAT and CDR2 is FQNNGV. Trimming pared 5 bases from V and 6 bases from J, leaving 8 bases between. The CDR3 loop reads CASSLLSNEQFF. The CDR3, as DNA: TGTGCCAGCAGCCTTCTCTCCAATGAGCAGTTCTTC.

The chain recombines TRBV6-1 with TRBJ2-3; 7 bases agree with TRBD2. The germline V gene has CDR1 MNHNS and CDR2 SASEGT. This CDR3 region has 16 residues. V gave up 0 bases and J gave up 6 bases; unmatched junction bases: 9. The CDR3: CASSEAGGTFEDTQYF. CDR3 nucleotide sequence: TGTGCCAGCAGTGAAGCCGGGGGGACTTTTGAGGATACGCAGTATTTT.

This chain uses TRBV28 with TRBJ2-5; TRBD1 agrees at 7 bases. Unmatched junction bases numbered 12, after V lost 6 bases and J lost 5 bases. Per the germline V gene, CDR1 is MDHEN and CDR2 is SYDVKM. The CDR3 loop spans 15 amino acids. In DNA, the CDR3 is TGTGCCAGCAGCCTGACAGGGCATGCAGGGGAGACCCAGTACTTC. It codes for CASSLTGHAGETQYF.

The rearrangement uses TRBV6-5 and TRBJ1-2; 12 nucleotides match TRBD1. The CDR3 sequence is 15 residues long. J was trimmed by 4 bases and V by 6 bases; bases with no gene match: 6. Germline V CDR1 and CDR2: MNHEY, SVGAGI. Here the CDR3 DNA reads TGTGCCAGCAGAACGGGACAGGGGGCGTCCTATGGCTACACCTTC. This sequence encodes CASRTGQGASYGYTF.

The chain combines TRBV11-1 with TRBJ2-7; D unclear. Germline assignment: CDR1 SGHAT and CDR2 FQDESV (reference sequence). V lost 1 base and J 3 bases, leaving 13 bases between the germline ends. This CDR3 spans 15 amino acids. CDR3 protein: CASSLDDGNYYEQYF. The DNA for the CDR3 is TGTGCCAGCAGCTTAGACGACGGAAACTACTACGAGCAGTACTTC. The full variable domain, with the rest looked up from reference TRBV11-1 and TRBJ2-7, is EAEVAQSPRYKITEKSQAVAFWCDPISGHATLYWYRQILGQGPELLVQFQDESVVDDSQLPKDRFSAERLKGVDSTLKIQPAELGDSAMYLCASSLDDGNYYEQYFGPGTRLTVT.